This TCR beta chain was retrieved from a study of blood T cell repertoires in COVID-19 (dated by TCRdb to 2018 to 2021). Study-level background: Samples covering the acute and convalescent phases of COVID-19 were provided by collaborators in the United States, Italy and Spain. Sample metadata almost always included a de-identified subject ID, COVID-19 status, age in years and sex. Subjects who had been exposed to COVID-19, were actively infected with it, or had recovered from it provided the deeply sampled blood TCRbeta repertoires that made up the dataset. Where available, HLA class I and class II types were taken from metadata supplied by the sample provider and were not determined by assay-based typing. The samples were drawn from two sources: the first 160 participants of the ongoing ImmuneRACE study, and approximately 1,300 subjects contributed by 6 global collaborators. The repertoires were released in a freely available public database intended as a resource for research on the immune response to SARS-CoV-2. The material from the prospective study consisted of cDNA or gDNA derived from T cells, B-cell-depleted T cells, or PBMCs.

Each collaborating institution followed its own protocols to collect whole blood in K2EDTA tubes. For TCRbeta analysis, collaborators shipped samples as frozen whole blood, isolated PBMCs, or DNA extracted from either of those sample types. The immunoSEQ Assay, a bias-controlled multiplex PCR, was used to amplify TCRbeta CDR3 regions from genomic DNA. Under the source paper's analysis protocol: Within the assay, amplification of reference gene primers was used to estimate how many nucleated cells each sample contained. To quantify the absolute abundance of each unique TCRbeta CDR3 rearrangement, sequence reads were collapsed and filtered. For each sample, productive Simpson clonality was calculated as the square root of Simpson's diversity index over productive rearrangements. TCRdb retrieved this table from immuneACCESS and kept in-frame rearrangements only. Not all clones are present; in checked studies, unresolved V genes account for under half, and no reason is known for the remainder. V and J calls and clone size are those listed in that table; D and trimming were worked out from the DNA. Counted in this sample were fewer than 110,000 clones; around 88% of them appeared once. In total, the top ten clones hold around 3.2% of the sample.

The paper as a whole reports these results and caveats: The quantity of clinical and demographic metadata differed by source and by participant and was supplied without curation.

Remarks on this clone: Its recognized antigen is unknown. No base quality values were provided; no much bigger clone lies one nucleotide off.

This receptor was obtained from a human donor in a cohort sampled during active COVID-19. The sequenced sample consisted of peripheral blood.

The DNA sequence follows: TGCGCCAGCAGCCACCCGGGACGGGAGGAAGAAAAACTGTTTTTT. Its amino acids are CASSHPGREEEKLFF. This chain is built from TRBV4-1 and TRBJ1-4, and possibly TRBD1, on 5 matching bases. Taken from the germline V gene, the CDR1 and CDR2 loops are MGHRA and YSYEKL. The CDR3 runs 15 residues from the cysteine to the phenylalanine. The sequence is cut down to CDR3 DNA, 45 bases in frame from base 1. At the junction V is shortened by 3 bases and J by 8 bases, with 16 bases in between.